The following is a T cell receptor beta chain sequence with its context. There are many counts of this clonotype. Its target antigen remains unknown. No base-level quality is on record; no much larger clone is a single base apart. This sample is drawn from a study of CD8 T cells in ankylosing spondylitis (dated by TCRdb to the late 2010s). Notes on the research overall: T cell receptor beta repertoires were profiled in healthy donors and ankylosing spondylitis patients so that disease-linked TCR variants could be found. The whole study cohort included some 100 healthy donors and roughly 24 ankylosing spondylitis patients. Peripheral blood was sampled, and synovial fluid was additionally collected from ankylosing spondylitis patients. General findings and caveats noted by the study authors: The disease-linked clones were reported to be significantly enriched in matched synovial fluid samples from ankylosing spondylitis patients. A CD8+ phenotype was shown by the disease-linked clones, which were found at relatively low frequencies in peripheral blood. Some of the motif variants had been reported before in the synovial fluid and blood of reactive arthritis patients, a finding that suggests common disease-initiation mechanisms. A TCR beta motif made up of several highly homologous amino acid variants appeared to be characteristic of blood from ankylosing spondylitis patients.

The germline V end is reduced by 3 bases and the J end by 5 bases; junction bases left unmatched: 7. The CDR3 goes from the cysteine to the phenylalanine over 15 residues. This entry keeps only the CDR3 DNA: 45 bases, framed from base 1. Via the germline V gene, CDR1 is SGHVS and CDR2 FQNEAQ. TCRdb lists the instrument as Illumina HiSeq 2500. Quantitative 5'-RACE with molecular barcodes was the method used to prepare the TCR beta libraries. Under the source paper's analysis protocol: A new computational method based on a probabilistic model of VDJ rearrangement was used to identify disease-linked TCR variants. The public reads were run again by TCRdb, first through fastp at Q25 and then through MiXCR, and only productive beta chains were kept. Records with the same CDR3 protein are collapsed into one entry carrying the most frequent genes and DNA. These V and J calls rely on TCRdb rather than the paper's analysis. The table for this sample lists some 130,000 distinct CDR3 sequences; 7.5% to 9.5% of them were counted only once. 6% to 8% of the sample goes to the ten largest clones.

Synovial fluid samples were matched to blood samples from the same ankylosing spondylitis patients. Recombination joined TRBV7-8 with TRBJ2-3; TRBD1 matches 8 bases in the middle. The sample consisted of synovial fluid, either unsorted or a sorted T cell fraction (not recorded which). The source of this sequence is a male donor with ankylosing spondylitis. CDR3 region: CASSFARGHGDTQYF. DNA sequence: TGTGCCAGCAGCTTTGCCAGGGGGCATGGAGATACGCAGTATTTT.